This TCR beta chain was recovered during a study of blood T cells in healthy people across ages. Donors were healthy Caucasian individuals from Russia aged about 6 to 90. This clonotype was observed at least ten times. Alongside a J-beta primer mix, a sample-barcoded 5' primer served in a second PCR lasting about 7 to 11 cycles. TCRdb reprocessed the 5' RACE reads via MiXCR and lists one record per CDR3 protein. The table records hundreds of thousands of distinct CDR3 sequences, about 30% of them present only once. Germline V gene data show CDR1 as SGHDN and CDR2 as FVKESK. V gave up 3 bases and J gave up 10 bases, with 10 bases separating them. The length of the CDR3 is 11 residues.

The V and J genes are TRBV14 and TRBJ2-7; D could derive from TRBD1 or TRBD2 (5 bases each). This clonotype was sampled from an elderly woman in good health. The sequenced sample was blood. This CDR3 reads CASSQGRRQYF. CDR3 DNA: TGTGCCAGCAGCCAGGGACGAAGACAGTACTTC.